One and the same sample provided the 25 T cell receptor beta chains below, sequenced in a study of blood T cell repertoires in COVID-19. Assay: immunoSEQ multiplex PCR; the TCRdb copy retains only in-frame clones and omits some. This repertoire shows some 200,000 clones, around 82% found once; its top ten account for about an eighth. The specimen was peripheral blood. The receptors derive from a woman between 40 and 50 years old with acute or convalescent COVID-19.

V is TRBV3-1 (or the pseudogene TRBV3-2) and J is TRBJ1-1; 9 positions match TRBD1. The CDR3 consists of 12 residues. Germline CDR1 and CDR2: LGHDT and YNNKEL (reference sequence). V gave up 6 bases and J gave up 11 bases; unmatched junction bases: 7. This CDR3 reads CASRPTGGWAFF. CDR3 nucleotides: TGTGCCAGCAGACCGACAGGGGGTTGGGCTTTCTTT.

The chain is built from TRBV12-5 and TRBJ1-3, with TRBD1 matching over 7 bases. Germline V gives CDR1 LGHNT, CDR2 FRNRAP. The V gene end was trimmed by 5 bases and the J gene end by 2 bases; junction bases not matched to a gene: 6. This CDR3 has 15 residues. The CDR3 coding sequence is TGTGCTAGTGGTCCAGGACAGGCCCCTGGAAACACCATATATTTT. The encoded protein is CASGPGQAPGNTIYF.

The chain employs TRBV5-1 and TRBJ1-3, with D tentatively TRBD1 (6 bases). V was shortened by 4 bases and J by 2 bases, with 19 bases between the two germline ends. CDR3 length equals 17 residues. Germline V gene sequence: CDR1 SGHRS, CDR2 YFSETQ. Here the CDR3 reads CASSPLPVTGTGNTIYF. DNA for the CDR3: TGCGCCAGCAGCCCACTTCCCGTGACAGGCACTGGAAACACCATATATTTT.

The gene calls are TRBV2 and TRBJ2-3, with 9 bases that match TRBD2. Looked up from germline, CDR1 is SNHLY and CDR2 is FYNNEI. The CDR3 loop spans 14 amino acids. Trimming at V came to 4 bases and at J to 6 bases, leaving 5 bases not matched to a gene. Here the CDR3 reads CASSVGSGSDTQYF. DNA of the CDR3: TGTGCCAGCAGTGTCGGTAGCGGGAGTGATACGCAGTATTTT. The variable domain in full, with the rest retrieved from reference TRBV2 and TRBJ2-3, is EPEVTQTPSHQVTQMGQEVILRCVPISNHLYFYWYRQILGQKVEFLVSFYNNEISEKSEIFDDQFSVERPDGSNFTLKIRSTKLEDSAMYFCASSVGSGSDTQYFGPGTRLTVL.

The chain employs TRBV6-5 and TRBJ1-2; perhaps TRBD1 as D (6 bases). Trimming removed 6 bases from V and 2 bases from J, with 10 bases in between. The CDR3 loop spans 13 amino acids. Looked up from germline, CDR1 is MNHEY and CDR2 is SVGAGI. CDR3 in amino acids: CASREQGNYGYTF. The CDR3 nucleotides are TGTGCCAGCAGAGAGCAGGGGAACTATGGCTACACCTTC.

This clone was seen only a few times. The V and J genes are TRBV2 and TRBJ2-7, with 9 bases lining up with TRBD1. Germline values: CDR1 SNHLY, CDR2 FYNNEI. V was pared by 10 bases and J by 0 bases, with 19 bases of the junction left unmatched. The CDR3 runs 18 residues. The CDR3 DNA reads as TGTGCCACCTCCTCAGGACAGGGGCGACTTTTCAGCTCCTACGAGCAGTACTTC. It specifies CATSSGQGRLFSSYEQYF.

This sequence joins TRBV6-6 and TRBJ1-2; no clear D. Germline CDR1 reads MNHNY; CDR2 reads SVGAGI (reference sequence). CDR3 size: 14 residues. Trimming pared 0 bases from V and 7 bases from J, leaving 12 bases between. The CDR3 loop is CASSYSTELSGYTF. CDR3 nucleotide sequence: TGTGCCAGCAGTTACTCGACGGAGCTCTCTGGCTACACCTTC.

The CDR3 spells CASSESARGEQFF. The CDR3 bases are TGCGCCAGCAGTGAGTCGGCCCGGGGTGAGCAGTTCTTC. The J gene is TRBJ2-1, the V gene TRBV10-1; D might be TRBD2 (5 bases). V lost 0 bases and J 9 bases, leaving 9 bases between the germline ends. The CDR3 is made up of 13 amino acids. Germline V gene data show CDR1 as WNHNN and CDR2 as SYGVQD (reference sequence).

The DNA of the CDR3 is TGTGCCAGTAGCCAAACAGGGGCCTACGAGCAGTACTTC. This sequence encodes CASSQTGAYEQYF. V and J are TRBV19 and TRBJ2-7, with 7 positions matching TRBD1. The V and J ends lost 6 bases and 2 bases, in that order; junction bases with no gene match: 4. CDR1 and CDR2 from the germline V gene are LNHDA and SQIVND (reference sequence). The CDR3 runs 13 residues.

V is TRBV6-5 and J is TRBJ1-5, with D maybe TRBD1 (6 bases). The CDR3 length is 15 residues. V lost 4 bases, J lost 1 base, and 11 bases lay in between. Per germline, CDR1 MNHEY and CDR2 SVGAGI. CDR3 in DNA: TGTGCCAGCAGTTCCCTCGGACAGAGCAATCAGCCCCAGCATTTT. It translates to CASSSLGQSNQPQHF.

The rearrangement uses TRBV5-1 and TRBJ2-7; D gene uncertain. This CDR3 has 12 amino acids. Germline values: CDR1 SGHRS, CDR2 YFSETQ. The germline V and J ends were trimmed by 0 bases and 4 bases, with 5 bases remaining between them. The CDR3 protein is CASSLVAYEQYF. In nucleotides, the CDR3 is TGCGCCAGCAGCTTGGTGGCTTACGAGCAGTACTTC.

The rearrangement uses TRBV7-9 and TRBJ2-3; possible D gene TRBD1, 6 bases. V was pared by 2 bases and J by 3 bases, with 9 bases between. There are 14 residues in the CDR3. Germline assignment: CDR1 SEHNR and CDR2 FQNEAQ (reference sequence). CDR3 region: CASSLLRGTDTQYF. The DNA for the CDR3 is TGTGCCAGCAGCTTACTCAGGGGTACAGATACGCAGTATTTT.

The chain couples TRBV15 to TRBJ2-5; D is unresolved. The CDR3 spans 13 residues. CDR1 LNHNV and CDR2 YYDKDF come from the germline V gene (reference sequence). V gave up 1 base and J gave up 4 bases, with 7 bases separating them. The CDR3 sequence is CATSRGWAETQYF. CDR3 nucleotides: TGTGCCACCAGCAGAGGATGGGCAGAGACCCAGTACTTC.

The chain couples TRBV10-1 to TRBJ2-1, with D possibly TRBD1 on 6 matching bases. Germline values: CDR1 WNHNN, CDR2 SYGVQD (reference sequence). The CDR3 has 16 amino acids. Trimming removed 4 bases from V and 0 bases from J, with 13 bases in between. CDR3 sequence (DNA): TGCGCCAGCAGTGGGTACAGGGAGCGCTCCTACAATGAGCAGTTCTTC. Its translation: CASSGYRERSYNEQFF.

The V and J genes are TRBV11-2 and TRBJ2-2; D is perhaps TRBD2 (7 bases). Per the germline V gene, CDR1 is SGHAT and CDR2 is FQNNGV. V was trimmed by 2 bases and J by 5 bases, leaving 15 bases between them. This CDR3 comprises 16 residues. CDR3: CASSLRGRAETGELFF. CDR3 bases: TGTGCCAGCAGCTTAAGGGGGAGGGCCGAGACCGGGGAGCTGTTTTTT.

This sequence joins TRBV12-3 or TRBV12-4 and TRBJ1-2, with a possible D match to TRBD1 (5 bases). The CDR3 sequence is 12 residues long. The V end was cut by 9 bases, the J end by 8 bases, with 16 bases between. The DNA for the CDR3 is TGTGCCAGTATATCCGGGGGGGGAGGCTACACCTTC. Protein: CASISGGGGYTF.

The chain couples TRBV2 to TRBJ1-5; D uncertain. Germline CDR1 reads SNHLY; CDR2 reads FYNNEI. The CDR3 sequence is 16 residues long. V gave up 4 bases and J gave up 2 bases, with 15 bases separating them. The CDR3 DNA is TGTGCCAGCAGTGGAGCCGGTCTTTATGGCAATCAGCCCCAGCATTTT. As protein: CASSGAGLYGNQPQHF. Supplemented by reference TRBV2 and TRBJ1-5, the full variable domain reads EPEVTQTPSHQVTQMGQEVILRCVPISNHLYFYWYRQILGQKVEFLVSFYNNEISEKSEIFDDQFSVERPDGSNFTLKIRSTKLEDSAMYFCASSGAGLYGNQPQHFGDGTRLSIL.

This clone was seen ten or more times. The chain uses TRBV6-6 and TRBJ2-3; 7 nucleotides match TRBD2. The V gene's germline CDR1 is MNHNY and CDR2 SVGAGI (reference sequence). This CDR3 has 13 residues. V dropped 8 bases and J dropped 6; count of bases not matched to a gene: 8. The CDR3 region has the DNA TGTGCCAGCCGCCCGGGAGGCGGGGATACGCAGTATTTT. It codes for CASRPGGGDTQYF.

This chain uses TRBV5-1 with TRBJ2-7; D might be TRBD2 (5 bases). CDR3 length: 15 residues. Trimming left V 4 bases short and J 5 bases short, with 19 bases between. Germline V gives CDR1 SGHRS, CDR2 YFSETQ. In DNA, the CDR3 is TGCGCCAGCAGCAGCGGACTCGCGGGTCTCCACGAGCAGTACTTC. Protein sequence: CASSSGLAGLHEQYF.

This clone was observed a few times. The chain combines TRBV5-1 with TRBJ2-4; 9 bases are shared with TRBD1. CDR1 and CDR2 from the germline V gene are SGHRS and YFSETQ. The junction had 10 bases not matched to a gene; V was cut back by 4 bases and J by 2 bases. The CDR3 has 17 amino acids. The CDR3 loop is CASSPGTGIGTKNIQYF. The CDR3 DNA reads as TGCGCCAGCAGCCCCGGGACAGGGATCGGAACCAAAAACATTCAGTACTTC. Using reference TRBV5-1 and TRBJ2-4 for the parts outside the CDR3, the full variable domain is KAGVTQTPRYLIKTRGQQVTLSCSPISGHRSVSWYQQTPGQGLQFLFEYFSETQRNKGNFPGRFSGRQFSNSRSEMNVSTLELGDSALYLCASSPGTGIGTKNIQYFGAGTRLSVL.

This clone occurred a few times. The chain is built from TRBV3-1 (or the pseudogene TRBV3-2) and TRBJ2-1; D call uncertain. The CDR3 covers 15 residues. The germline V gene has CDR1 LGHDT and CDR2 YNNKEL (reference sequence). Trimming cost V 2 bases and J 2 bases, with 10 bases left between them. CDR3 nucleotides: TGTGCCAGCAGCCAATACCTACGAGCCTACAATGAGCAGTTCTTC. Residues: CASSQYLRAYNEQFF.

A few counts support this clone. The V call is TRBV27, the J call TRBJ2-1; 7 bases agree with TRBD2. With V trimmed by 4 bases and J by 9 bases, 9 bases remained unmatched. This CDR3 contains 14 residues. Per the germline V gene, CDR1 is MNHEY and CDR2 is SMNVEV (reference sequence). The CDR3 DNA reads TGTGCCAGCAGTTCCGGACTAGGAGGCGGTGAGCAGTTCTTC. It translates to CASSSGLGGGEQFF.

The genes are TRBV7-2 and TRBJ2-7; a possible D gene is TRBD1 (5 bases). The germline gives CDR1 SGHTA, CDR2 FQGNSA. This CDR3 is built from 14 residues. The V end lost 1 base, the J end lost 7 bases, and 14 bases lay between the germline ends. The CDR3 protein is CASSLGAGFDEQYF. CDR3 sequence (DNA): TGTGCCAGCAGCTTAGGGGCAGGGTTCGATGAGCAGTACTTC.

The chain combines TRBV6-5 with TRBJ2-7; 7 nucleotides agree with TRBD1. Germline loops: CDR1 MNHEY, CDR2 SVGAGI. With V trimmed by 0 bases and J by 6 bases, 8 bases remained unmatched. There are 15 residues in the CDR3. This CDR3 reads CASSYSPAGGSEQYF. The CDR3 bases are TGTGCCAGCAGTTACTCTCCGGCAGGGGGATCCGAGCAGTACTTC.

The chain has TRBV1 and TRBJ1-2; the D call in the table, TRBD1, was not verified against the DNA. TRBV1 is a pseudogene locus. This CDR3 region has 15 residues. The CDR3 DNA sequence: TGCACCAGCAGCCAAGAAGGGACAGGGTACTATGGCTACACCTTC. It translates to CTSSQEGTGYYGYTF.